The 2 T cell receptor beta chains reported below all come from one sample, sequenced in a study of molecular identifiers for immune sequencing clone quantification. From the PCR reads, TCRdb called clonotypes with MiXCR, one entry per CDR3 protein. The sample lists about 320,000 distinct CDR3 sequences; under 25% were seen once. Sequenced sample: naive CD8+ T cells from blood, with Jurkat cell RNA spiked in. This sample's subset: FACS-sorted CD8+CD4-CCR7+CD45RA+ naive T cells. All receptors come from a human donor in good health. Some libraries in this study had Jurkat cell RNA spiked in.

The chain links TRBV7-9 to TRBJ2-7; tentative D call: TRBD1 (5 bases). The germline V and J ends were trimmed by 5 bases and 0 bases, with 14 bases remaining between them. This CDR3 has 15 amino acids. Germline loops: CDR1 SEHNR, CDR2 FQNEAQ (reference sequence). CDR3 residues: CASSGRAGSSYEQYF. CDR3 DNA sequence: TGTGCCAGCAGCGGCAGGGCAGGAAGCTCCTACGAGCAGTACTTC.

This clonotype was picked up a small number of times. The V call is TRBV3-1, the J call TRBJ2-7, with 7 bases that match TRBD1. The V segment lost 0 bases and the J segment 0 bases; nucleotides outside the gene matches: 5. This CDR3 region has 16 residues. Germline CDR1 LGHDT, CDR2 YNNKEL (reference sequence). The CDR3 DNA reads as TGTGCCAGCAGCCAAGATAAGGACAGGAGCTCCTACGAGCAGTACTTC. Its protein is CASSQDKDRSSYEQYF.